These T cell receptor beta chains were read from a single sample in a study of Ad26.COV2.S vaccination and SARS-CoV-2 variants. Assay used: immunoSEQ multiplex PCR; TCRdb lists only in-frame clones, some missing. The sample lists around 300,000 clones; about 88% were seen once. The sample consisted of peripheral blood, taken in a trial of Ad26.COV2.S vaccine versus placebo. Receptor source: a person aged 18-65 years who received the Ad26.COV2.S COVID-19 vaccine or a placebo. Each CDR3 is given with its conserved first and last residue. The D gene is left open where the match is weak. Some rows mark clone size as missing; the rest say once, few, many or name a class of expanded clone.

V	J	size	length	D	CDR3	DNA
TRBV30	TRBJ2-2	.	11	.	CAWRNTGELFF	TGTGCCTGGAGGAACACCGGGGAGCTGTTTTTT
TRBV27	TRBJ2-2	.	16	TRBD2	CASGGSGRANVGELFF	TGTGCCAGCGGGGGTAGCGGGAGGGCCAACGTCGGGGAGCTGTTTTTT
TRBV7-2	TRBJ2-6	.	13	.	CASSTRAANVLTF	TGTGCCAGCAGCACTAGGGCCGCCAACGTCCTGACTTTC
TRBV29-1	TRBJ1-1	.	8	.	CTSSEAFF	TGCACCTCCTCTGAAGCTTTCTTT
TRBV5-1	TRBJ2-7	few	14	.	CASSPNAGTYEQYF	TGCGCCAGCAGCCCCAACGCGGGGACCTACGAGCAGTACTTC
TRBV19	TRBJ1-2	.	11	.	CASRNGTLNTF	TGTGCCAGTAGGAACGGGACATTAAACACCTTC
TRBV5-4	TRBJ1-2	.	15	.	CASSPVTGASYGYTF	TGTGCCAGCAGCCCCGTTACGGGGGCAAGCTATGGCTACACCTTC
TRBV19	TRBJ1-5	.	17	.	CASTPPGLIYSNQPQHF	TGTGCCAGTACCCCACCAGGGTTGATATATAGCAATCAGCCCCAGCATTTT
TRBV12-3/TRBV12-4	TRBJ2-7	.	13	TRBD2	CASSLAGGDEQYF	TGTGCCAGCAGTCTAGCGGGAGGCGACGAGCAGTACTTC
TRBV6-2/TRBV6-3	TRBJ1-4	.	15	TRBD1	CASSYADRGGEKLFF	TGTGCCAGCAGTTACGCGGACAGGGGAGGTGAAAAACTGTTTTTT
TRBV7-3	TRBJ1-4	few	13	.	CASSRDNNEKLFF	TGTGCCAGCAGCCGGGACAACAATGAAAAACTGTTTTTT
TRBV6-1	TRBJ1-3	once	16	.	CASSEATTFRGNTIYF	TGTGCCAGCAGTGAAGCGACTACATTCCGTGGAAACACCATATATTTT
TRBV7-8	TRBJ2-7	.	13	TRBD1	CASSVDRAYEQYF	TGTGCCAGCAGCGTCGACAGGGCTTACGAGCAGTACTTC
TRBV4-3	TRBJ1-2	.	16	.	CASSQGSPGGSYGYTF	TGCGCCAGCAGCCAAGGTTCGCCGGGGGGGAGTTATGGCTACACCTTC
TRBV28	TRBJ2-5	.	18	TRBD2	CASSPTSGRAMFLETQYF	TGTGCCAGCAGTCCTACTAGCGGGAGGGCGATGTTTTTAGAGACCCAGTACTTC
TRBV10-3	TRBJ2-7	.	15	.	CAIRDLSVSPYEQYF	TGTGCCATCAGGGATTTAAGCGTGTCTCCCTACGAGCAGTACTTC
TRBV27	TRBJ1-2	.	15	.	CASSLSTSANYGYTF	TGTGCCAGCAGTTTATCCACATCGGCGAACTATGGCTACACCTTC
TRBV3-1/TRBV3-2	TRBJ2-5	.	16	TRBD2	CASSPHQAGGGETQYF	TGTGCCAGCAGCCCGCACCAAGCGGGAGGAGGGGAGACCCAGTACTTC
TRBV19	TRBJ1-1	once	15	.	CASSYPGEGTTEAFF	TGTGCCAGTAGTTACCCCGGGGAGGGTACCACTGAAGCTTTCTTT
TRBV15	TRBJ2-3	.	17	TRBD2	CATSRGTSGRSTDTQYF	TGTGCCACCAGCAGAGGGACTAGCGGGAGGAGCACAGATACGCAGTATTTT
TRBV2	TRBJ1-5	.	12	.	CASSRGGQPQHF	TGTGCCAGCAGTCGAGGGGGTCAGCCCCAGCATTTT
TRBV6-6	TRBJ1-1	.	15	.	CASSYGGNMNTEAFF	TGTGCCAGCAGTTACGGTGGGAATATGAACACTGAAGCTTTCTTT
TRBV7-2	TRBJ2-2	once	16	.	CASSLALSPATGELFF	TGTGCCAGCAGCTTAGCACTCTCTCCCGCCACCGGGGAGCTGTTTTTT